These 13 T cell receptor beta chains were sequenced from one sample in a study of Tregs in tolerant kidney transplant recipients. Libraries were prepared by immunoSEQ multiplex PCR; TCRdb keeps only in-frame clonotypes and omits some of them. Its listing shows approximately 30,000 clones. The specimen was CD8+ T cells from blood, collected before the transplant. These receptors were obtained from a human donor who received a combined kidney and bone marrow transplant.

For this clone: The DNA ends 3 residues before the CDR3 does, and the rest of the CDR3 is filled in from the germline J gene. The chain combines TRBV19 with TRBJ2-7, with D possibly matching TRBD1 (5 bases). The CDR3 loop spans 15 amino acids. Trimming pared 3 bases from V and 3 bases from J, leaving 15 bases between. Looked up from germline, CDR1 is LNHDA and CDR2 is SQIVND (reference sequence). CDR3 bases read: TGTGCCAGTAGTATTGAGCAGGGTATGAGCTACGAG. Translation: CASSIEQGMSYE. The entire CDR3 sequence reads CASSIEQGMSYEQYF.

A remark on this clone: With the read ending 3 residues before the CDR3 end, the germline J gene is used to fill in that end. This rearrangement joins TRBV20-1 to TRBJ1-1; 7 nucleotides agree with TRBD1. This CDR3 has 15 amino acids. Germline loops: CDR1 DFQATT, CDR2 SNEGSKA (reference sequence). J gave up 7 bases and V 6 bases, and 17 bases lay outside the gene matches. The CDR3 sequence is CSAEGTVYMGIEAFF. The part of the CDR3 DNA that was read is TGCAGTGCCGAGGGGACAGTCTATATGGGGATTGAA.

A note on this clone: The DNA ends 3 residues before the CDR3 does, and the rest of the CDR3 is filled in from the germline J gene. This rearrangement joins TRBV5-6 to TRBJ1-2; weak D call: TRBD1 (5 bases). This CDR3 comprises 14 residues. V was cut by 0 bases and J by 4 bases, with 10 bases left in between. Looked up from germline, CDR1 is SGHDT and CDR2 is YYEEEE. The CDR3 sequence is CASSLGQGFYGYTF. The part of the CDR3 DNA that was read is TGTGCCAGCAGCTTGGGGCAGGGTTTCTATGGC.

Of note for this clone: The read terminates 3 residues before the CDR3 end, so the remaining end is supplied by the germline J gene. V usage is TRBV20-1 and J usage is TRBJ2-1; TRBD2 aligns across 7 bases. Germline V lookup: CDR1 DFQATT, CDR2 SNEGSKA (reference sequence). V shed 3 bases, J shed 3 bases, and the junction held 8 bases outside the gene matches. The CDR3 is made up of 15 amino acids. The CDR3 bases that were read are TGCAGTGCTAGCTCCCCTAGCGGTTACTACAATGAG. Residues: CSASSPSGYYNE. The complete CDR3 protein is CSASSPSGYYNEQFF.

A word on this clone: Sequencing ends 3 residues short of the CDR3 end; the germline J gene provides the rest. The chain uses TRBV19 and TRBJ2-1; 10 bases are shared with TRBD2. CDR1 and CDR2 (germline): LNHDA, SQIVND (reference sequence). The junction had 4 bases not matched to a gene; V was cut back by 3 bases and J by 2 bases. The CDR3 extends over 16 amino acids. CDR3 DNA, as far as it was read: TGTGCCAGTAGTATTGCCGGGACTAGCGCCTACAATGAG. It translates to CASSIAGTSAYNE. The entire CDR3 protein is CASSIAGTSAYNEQFF.

CDR3 bases read: TGTGCCAGTAGCTCGTTTTTCCAGGGTAATGAAAAA. This gives the protein CASSSFFQGNEK. The entire CDR3 protein reads CASSSFFQGNEKLFF. The V call is TRBV19, the J call TRBJ1-4, with D perhaps matching TRBD1 (5 bases). The read falls 3 residues short of the CDR3 end, and the missing part is taken from the germline J gene. The CDR3 totals 15 residues. Germline V gene lookup returns CDR1 LNHDA and CDR2 SQIVND (reference sequence). V lost 6 bases, J lost 4 bases, and 15 bases lay in between.

As regards this clone: The read ends 3 residues before the CDR3 terminus; that terminus is restored from the germline J gene. This chain joins TRBV19 and TRBJ1-2; perhaps TRBD1 as D (5 bases). Trimming shortened V by 0 bases and J by 0 bases, and 8 bases separated the two germline ends. Germline lookup yields CDR1 LNHDA and CDR2 SQIVND (reference sequence). CDR3 length: 15 residues. Here the CDR3 reads CASSIDDSSNYGYTF. The sequenced part of the CDR3 DNA is TGTGCCAGTAGTATAGACGACAGCTCTAACTATGGC.

Concerning this clone: The read finishes 3 residues shy of the CDR3 end, and the germline J gene is used to complete it. The V call is TRBV30, the J call TRBJ2-1, with a possible D match to TRBD2 (5 bases). Germline V CDR1 and CDR2: GTSNPN, SVGIG (reference sequence). The CDR3 totals 14 residues. V was trimmed by 2 bases and J by 1 base, leaving 9 bases between them. Partial CDR3 DNA: TGTGCCTGGAGTCTAGCCGAATCCTACAATGAG. Translated: CAWSLAESYNE. The whole CDR3 sequence is CAWSLAESYNEQFF.

In regard to this clone: The read is 3 residues too short to cover the CDR3 end, so that end is filled in from the germline J gene. V usage is TRBV19 and J usage is TRBJ1-1; 8 bases match TRBD1. Germline V gene sequence: CDR1 LNHDA, CDR2 SQIVND (reference sequence). V shed 5 bases, J shed 1 base, and the junction held 3 bases outside the gene matches. This CDR3 region has 14 residues. The sequenced part of the CDR3 DNA is TGTGCCAGTAGTCCCGGGACAGGGAACACTGAA. Its translation is CASSPGTGNTE. The entire CDR3 protein is CASSPGTGNTEAFF.

The CDR3 DNA, read in part, is TGCAGTGCCCTCAGGAGGAATCGGGGGATGGATGAG. Protein sequence: CSALRRNRGMDE. The whole CDR3 is CSALRRNRGMDEQFF. The rearrangement links TRBV20-1 to TRBJ2-1, with a weak D call TRBD2 (6 bases). With the read ending 3 residues before the CDR3 end, the germline J gene is used to fill in that end. CDR1 and CDR2 (germline): DFQATT, SNEGSKA (reference sequence). The CDR3 covers 15 residues. The germline V and J ends were trimmed by 6 bases and 8 bases, with 23 bases remaining between them.

Concerning this clone: The read gets to within 3 residues of the CDR3 end, and the germline J gene fills in the rest. J is TRBJ2-3 and V is TRBV20-1; TRBD2 matches at 14 bases. CDR3 length: 15 residues. Germline values: CDR1 DFQATT, CDR2 SNEGSKA (reference sequence). V lost 6 bases to trimming and J lost 5 bases; unmatched junction nucleotides: 7. The CDR3 bases that were read are TGCAGTGCCCCGGGACTAGCGGGAGTGGTAGATACG. Amino acids: CSAPGLAGVVDT. The complete CDR3 sequence is CSAPGLAGVVDTQYF.

A word on this clone: Coverage ceases 3 residues before the CDR3 finishes, and the germline J gene fills in the end. This chain uses TRBV19 with TRBJ2-7; 9 positions match TRBD2. The CDR3 runs to 15 residues. After removal of 3 bases from V and 2 bases from J, the junction contained 5 bases not matched to a gene. CDR1 and CDR2 from the germline V gene are LNHDA and SQIVND (reference sequence). The sequenced part of the CDR3 DNA is TGTGCCAGTAGTATCTCCGCGGGAGGGCCCTACGAG. This sequence encodes CASSISAGGPYE. The whole CDR3 sequence is CASSISAGGPYEQYF.

To note about this clone: Read sequence stops 3 residues before the CDR3 end, and the germline J gene provides the missing end. J is TRBJ2-7 and V is TRBV10-3, with 7 positions matching TRBD1. J lost 0 bases, V lost 2 bases, and 4 bases had no gene match. The CDR3 is 15 amino acids. CDR1 and CDR2 (germline): ENHRY, SYGVKD. CDR3 DNA (partial): TGTGCCATCAGTGAGCAGACAGGGAGCTCCTACGAG. It translates to CAISEQTGSSYE. The full CDR3 protein is CAISEQTGSSYEQYF.